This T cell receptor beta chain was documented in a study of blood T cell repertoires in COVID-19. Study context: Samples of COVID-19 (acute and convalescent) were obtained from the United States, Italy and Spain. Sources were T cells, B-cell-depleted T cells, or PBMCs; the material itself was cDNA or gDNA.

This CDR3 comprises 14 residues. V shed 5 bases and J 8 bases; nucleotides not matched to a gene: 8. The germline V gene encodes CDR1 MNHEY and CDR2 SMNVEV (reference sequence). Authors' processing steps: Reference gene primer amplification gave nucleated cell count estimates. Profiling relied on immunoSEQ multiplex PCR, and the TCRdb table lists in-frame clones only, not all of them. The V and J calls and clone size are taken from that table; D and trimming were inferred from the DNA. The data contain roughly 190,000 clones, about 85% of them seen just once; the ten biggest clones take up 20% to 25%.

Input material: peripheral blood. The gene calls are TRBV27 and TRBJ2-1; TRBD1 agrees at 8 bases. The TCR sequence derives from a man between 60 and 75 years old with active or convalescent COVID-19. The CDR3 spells CASSPGQARDEQFF. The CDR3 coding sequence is TGTGCCAGCAGTCCGGGACAGGCCAGGGATGAGCAGTTCTTC.